Listed below are T cell receptor beta chains from one sample, sequenced in a study of cytomegalovirus exposure and HLA in healthy donors. The method was immunoSEQ multiplex PCR; TCRdb's version includes in-frame clones alone and lacks a portion of them. The sample carries around 200,000 clones, 70% to 85% recorded once. What was sequenced was PBMCs. The receptors originated from a girl aged 2 to 10 in good health and CMV-seropositive. CDR3s include the opening cysteine and the closing phenylalanine or tryptophan. A D gene is named only where the DNA matches it firmly. Not every row has a clone size; where given, it reads once, few, many or a size class.

TGTGCCAGCAGCCATCGAGCGGGGGGGCCTTCAGATACGCAGTATTTT | CASSHRAGGPSDTQYF | 16 | TRBJ2-3 | NA | TRBD2 | TRBV14
TGTGCCAGCAGTCCCCCACGAGGTGACTACGAGCAGTACTTC | CASSPPRGDYEQYF | 14 | TRBJ2-7 | few | NA | TRBV2
TGTGCCAGCAGTCCTATCGGACGGGGGGCTCGCAATCAGCCCCAGCATTTT | CASSPIGRGARNQPQHF | 17 | TRBJ1-5 | NA | NA | TRBV28
TGTGCCAGCAGCCGTTCGGACAGATGGGGCTATGGCTACACCTTC | CASSRSDRWGYGYTF | 15 | TRBJ1-2 | NA | NA | TRBV11-2
TGTGCCAGCAGCAGAAGACAGACTAGCGCCAACGAGCAGTACTTC | CASSRRQTSANEQYF | 15 | TRBJ2-7 | NA | TRBD2 | TRBV5-4
TGCGCCAGCAGCCCGGGAGTGGAAGGCACAGATACGCAGTATTTT | CASSPGVEGTDTQYF | 15 | TRBJ2-3 | NA | NA | TRBV5-1
TGTGCCAGTTCCCGACCGGGACAGGGCTACAATGAGCAGTTCTTC | CASSRPGQGYNEQFF | 15 | TRBJ2-1 | few | TRBD1 | TRBV6-5
TGTGCCAGCAGCCGCCGGGACATCGAGGGAGTAGGAGATCAGCCCCAGCATTTT | CASSRRDIEGVGDQPQHF | 18 | TRBJ1-5 | NA | NA | TRBV28
TGTGCCAGCAGTGAAGGGTCAGGGCCGTTCTTC | CASSEGSGPFF | 11 | TRBJ2-1 | few | NA | TRBV2
TGTGCCTGGAGAGGGCCTTGGGACAGGGAGGAAAAACTGTTTTTT | CAWRGPWDREEKLFF | 15 | TRBJ1-4 | NA | TRBD1 | TRBV30
TGTGCCAGCAGCCCAGGAGGGAGCTCTGAAGCTTTCTTT | CASSPGGSSEAFF | 13 | TRBJ1-1 | NA | NA | TRBV7-9
NA | CASSSSFGAHTEAFF | 15 | TRBJ1-1 | NA | NA | TRBV27
TGCGCCAGCAGCCAGGGGACAGGGGGTGGACCCCTCCACTTT | CASSQGTGGGPLHF | 14 | TRBJ1-6 | NA | TRBD1 | TRBV4-1
TGTGCCATCAGAGAAATCCGGACAGGGGGGATTGATGGCTACACCTTC | CAIREIRTGGIDGYTF | 16 | TRBJ1-2 | NA | TRBD1 | TRBV10-3
TGTGCCAGCAGCTCGGGACTAGCGGCCTACGAGCAGTACTTC | CASSSGLAAYEQYF | 14 | TRBJ2-7 | NA | TRBD2 | TRBV5-4
TGTGCCAGCAGCGTAGACGGGAATAGCGACGAGCAGTACTTC | CASSVDGNSDEQYF | 14 | TRBJ2-7 | NA | NA | TRBV9